What follows are 32 T cell receptor beta chains derived from one specimen sequenced in a study of Graves' ophthalmopathy and Graves' hyperthyroidism. Amplification of the TCR beta CDR3 regions used RNA transcripts (as template). HTBI-primed first-round RT-PCR preceded second-round multiplex PCR. TCRdb recomputed calls from the multiplex PCR reads with MiXCR, one row per CDR3 protein. The data show some 1.1 million distinct CDR3 sequences, with around a third seen just once and around 10% held by the top ten. The sample taken for sequencing was peripheral blood or thyroid tissue (not recorded which). These receptor sequences come from an adult man with Graves' hyperthyroidism.

Notes on this clonotype: One end of the junction fails to match germline, which may point to a read error. This sequence joins TRBV19 and TRBJ2-2; 7 nucleotides align to TRBD1. Germline CDR1 reads LNHDA; CDR2 reads SQIVND (reference sequence). The CDR3 spans 13 residues. The CDR3 region has the DNA TGTGCCATCCGGGACAGACGATACAATGAGCAGTTTTTT. This sequence encodes CAIRDRRYNEQFF.

The chain couples TRBV18 to TRBJ1-1, with D possibly matching TRBD1 (5 bases). Between the trimmed V and J ends, which lost 3 bases and 1 base, there was a span of 9 bases. CDR3 length equals 14 residues. Germline CDR1 reads KGHSH; CDR2 reads LQKENI. CDR3 loop: CASSPGRKNTEAFF. The DNA for the CDR3 is TGTGCCAGCTCACCGGGGCGGAAGAACACTGAAGCTTTCTTT.

The chain links TRBV9 to TRBJ2-5, with 9 bases that match TRBD1. This CDR3 is 15 amino acids long. With 2 bases clipped from V and 5 bases from J, the junction kept 7 bases outside the gene matches. The germline CDR1 and CDR2 sequences are SGDLS and YYNGEE. CDR3 protein: CASSVSDRGAETQYF. Written as DNA, the CDR3 is TGTGCCAGCAGCGTTTCCGACAGGGGGGCGGAGACCCAGTACTTC. The full variable domain, with the rest looked up from reference TRBV9 and TRBJ2-5, is DSGVTQTPKHLITATGQRVTLRCSPRSGDLSVYWYQQSLDQGLQFLIQYYNGEERAKGNILERFSAQQFPDLHSELNLSSLELGDSALYFCASSVSDRGAETQYFGPGTRLLVL.

V gene TRBV7-9 combines with J gene TRBJ1-2, with a tentative D call TRBD1 (6 bases). V dropped 5 bases and J dropped 2 bases, with 15 bases sitting between them. Germline CDR1 and CDR2: SEHNR and FQNEAQ (reference sequence). The CDR3 extends over 15 amino acids. The CDR3 nucleotides read TGTGCCAGCAGCCCTTCCCCCGACAGGAACTATGGCTACACCTTC. Residues: CASSPSPDRNYGYTF.

The chain employs TRBV28 and TRBJ2-7; 9 positions match TRBD1. With V trimmed by 3 bases and J by 2 bases, 11 bases remained unmatched. The length of the CDR3 is 17 residues. The germline V gene has CDR1 MDHEN and CDR2 SYDVKM. CDR3 nucleotides: TGTGCCAGCAGTTTTTACCTAGGGGACAGGGCCACCTACGAGCAGTACTTC. It codes for CASSFYLGDRATYEQYF.

This clonotype was picked up many times. The chain combines TRBV14 with TRBJ1-1, with D possibly being TRBD1 (5 bases). Germline CDR1 reads SGHDN; CDR2 reads FVKESK. The CDR3 contains 16 residues. V was shortened by 3 bases and J by 1 base, with 15 bases between the two germline ends. CDR3 bases: TGTGCCAGCAGCCAGGGCCGGGGTACAGGGAACACTGAAGCTTTCTTT. It translates to CASSQGRGTGNTEAFF.

Comments on this clonotype: One end of the junction is discordant with germline, which a read error may explain. The J gene is TRBJ2-7, the V gene TRBV12-3 or TRBV12-4; D may match TRBD1 or TRBD2 (5 bases each). There are 15 residues in the CDR3. CDR3 nucleotide sequence: TGTGCCAGCAGTTTAGGTGGGGGTCGGCTGGACGAGCACTACTTC. Translation: CASSLGGGRLDEHYF.

The chain employs TRBV27 and TRBJ1-3; D call uncertain. Per germline, CDR1 MNHEY and CDR2 SMNVEV (reference sequence). Trimming pared 8 bases from V and 4 bases from J, leaving 12 bases between. This CDR3 has 13 amino acids. CDR3 coding DNA: TGTGCCAGCTGGAGGGCCCGAGGAAACACCATATATTTT. Protein: CASWRARGNTIYF.

The chain uses TRBV20-1 and TRBJ1-4, with D possibly TRBD1 on 6 matching bases. This CDR3 is 13 amino acids long. Trimming removed 5 bases from V and 6 bases from J, with 13 bases in between. The V gene's germline CDR1 is DFQATT and CDR2 SNEGSKA (reference sequence). This CDR3 reads CSADSRTDEKLFF. The CDR3 nucleotides are TGCAGTGCTGACTCCCGGACAGATGAAAAACTGTTTTTT.

The V and J genes are TRBV20-1 and TRBJ1-6; 9 bases agree with TRBD1. Germline V gene sequence: CDR1 DFQATT, CDR2 SNEGSKA (reference sequence). The CDR3 contains 16 residues. The J segment lost 8 bases and the V segment lost 0 bases, leaving 8 bases of the junction unmatched. The CDR3 is CSARDSRTGAYSPLHF. The CDR3, as DNA: TGCAGTGCTAGAGACTCCCGGACAGGGGCATATTCACCCCTCCACTTT.

This sequence joins TRBV12-3 or TRBV12-4 and TRBJ1-1, with a tentative D call TRBD1 (6 bases). The CDR3 has 14 residues. V was clipped by 1 base and J by 5 bases, with 11 bases between them. CDR3 coding DNA: TGTGCCAGCAGTTTAGGGACAGTTATAACTGAAGCTTTCTTT. Its translation: CASSLGTVITEAFF.

The sample holds a few counts of this clonotype. The chain joins TRBV6-5 to TRBJ2-2; 7 bases align to TRBD2. The CDR3 runs 15 residues. Germline CDR1 and CDR2: MNHEY and SVGAGI. V dropped 7 bases and J dropped 6; count of bases not matched to a gene: 11. The CDR3, as DNA: TGTGCCAGCACCACAGCGGGAAACCCCCCCGGGGAGCTGTTTTTT. It translates to CASTTAGNPPGELFF.

The chain employs TRBV7-8 and TRBJ2-7; D might be TRBD1 (6 bases). The CDR3 loop spans 17 amino acids. Trimming cost V 5 bases and J 6 bases, with 26 bases left between them. Germline V gene data show CDR1 as SGHVS and CDR2 as FQNEAQ. CDR3 sequence (DNA): TGTGCCAGCAGCCCACGACAGGCCCCGGCGAAGTTGAGCGAGCAGTACTTC. It specifies CASSPRQAPAKLSEQYF.

In its sample, this clonotype was seen many times. Compared with germline, one end of the junction differs, possibly owing to a read error. V and J are TRBV13 and TRBJ2-7; 7 nucleotides align to TRBD1. The CDR3 runs 15 residues. From germline, CDR1 is PRHDT and CDR2 FYEKMQ (reference sequence). Here the CDR3 DNA reads TGTACCAGCAGCTTGCGACAGGGCAGTACGGGCGAGCAGTACTTC. Translating it yields CTSSLRQGSTGEQYF.

In the case of this clonotype: With a much larger clone just one base away, this may be a read error. The chain carries TRBV2 and TRBJ2-5; 7 nucleotides match TRBD1. With 10 bases clipped from V and 7 bases from J, the junction kept 12 bases outside the gene matches. The germline V gene has CDR1 SNHLY and CDR2 FYNNEI. The CDR3 covers 13 residues. This CDR3 is CAIRRQGKGTQYF. The DNA of the CDR3 is TGTGCCATCAGGCGACAGGGAAAAGGGACCCAGTACTTC. The full variable domain, with the rest looked up from reference TRBV2 and TRBJ2-5, is EPEVTQTPSHQVTQMGQEVILRCVPISNHLYFYWYRQILGQKVEFLVSFYNNEISEKSEIFDDQFSVERPDGSNFTLKIRSTKLEDSAMYFCAIRRQGKGTQYFGPGTRLLVL.

This clonotype occurred many times. The chain carries TRBV5-1 and TRBJ2-2; D is undetermined. With 4 bases removed from V and 5 bases from J, the gap between germline ends came to 15 bases. Germline loops: CDR1 SGHRS, CDR2 YFSETQ. The CDR3 runs to 15 residues. The CDR3 coding sequence is TGCGCCAGCAGCCGACAATCCGCGGTAACCGGGGAGCTGTTTTTT. Its translation: CASSRQSAVTGELFF.

The CDR3 coding sequence is TGTGCCATCAGTGCCTCCGGGACAGGGGGCGGCTACACCTTC. Its translation is CAISASGTGGGYTF. The rearrangement links TRBV10-3 to TRBJ1-2, with TRBD1 matching over 12 bases. Germline V gene sequence: CDR1 ENHRY, CDR2 SYGVKD. J gave up 8 bases and V 4 bases, and 5 bases lay outside the gene matches. This CDR3 has 14 amino acids.

The chain employs TRBV11-2 and TRBJ2-7; tentative D call: TRBD2 (5 bases). Germline V CDR1 and CDR2: SGHAT, FQNNGV. The CDR3 is 11 amino acids. Trimming took 5 bases from V and 8 from J, leaving 10 bases between them. The CDR3 DNA is TGTGCCAGCAGCGGAGGACTGCAGCAGTACTTC. Protein: CASSGGLQQYF.

Ten or more counts support this clonotype. CDR3 amino acids: CASGGAQAFF. In nucleotides, the CDR3 is TGTGCCAGCGGGGGGGCGCAAGCTTTCTTT. The chain has TRBV2 and TRBJ1-1, with D maybe TRBD1 (6 bases). CDR1 and CDR2 (germline): SNHLY, FYNNEI. The V end was cut by 8 bases, the J end by 9 bases, with 10 bases between. The CDR3 sequence is 10 residues long.

CDR3: CASSVSGPGRHGYTF. For the CDR3, the DNA is TGTGCCAGCAGCGTATCGGGGCCCGGAAGACATGGCTACACCTTC. V is TRBV9 and J is TRBJ1-2; D is possibly TRBD1 (5 bases). Germline CDR1 reads SGDLS; CDR2 reads YYNGEE. There are 15 residues in the CDR3. Trimming took 1 base from V and 6 from J, leaving 16 bases between them.

The sample holds a few counts of this clonotype. The genes are TRBV27 and TRBJ1-2; D remains unclear. V was clipped by 3 bases and J by 3 bases, with 14 bases between them. This CDR3 spans 15 amino acids. From germline, CDR1 is MNHEY and CDR2 SMNVEV (reference sequence). The CDR3 is CASSFGPRNDYGYTF. The CDR3 bases are TGTGCCAGCAGTTTTGGCCCGCGAAACGACTATGGCTACACCTTC.

At least ten counts were recorded for this clonotype. This chain uses TRBV7-6 with TRBJ2-7; TRBD1 or TRBD2 may be the D gene (6 bases each). CDR3 length: 15 amino acids. From germline, CDR1 is SGHVS and CDR2 FNYEAQ. V was clipped by 5 bases and J by 4 bases, with 18 bases between them. The CDR3, as DNA: TGTGCCAGCAGCAATCTAGGGGGGCAGACATACGAGCAGTACTTC. Encoded protein: CASSNLGGQTYEQYF.

This clonotype has a count of ten or more. This sequence joins TRBV29-1 and TRBJ2-2; TRBD2 matches at 9 bases. Germline V lookup: CDR1 SQVTM, CDR2 ANQGSEA. V lost 4 bases and J lost 0; bases outside the gene matches: 0. The CDR3 is 14 residues long. DNA of the CDR3: TGCAGCGTTGGACTAGCGGCGAACACCGGGGAGCTGTTTTTT. Amino acids: CSVGLAANTGELFF.

This clonotype came up many times. The rearrangement links TRBV20-1 to TRBJ1-5; D not certain. Trimming stripped 1 base from V and 8 bases from J, with 9 bases between. CDR1 DFQATT and CDR2 SNEGSKA come from the germline V gene (reference sequence). The CDR3 loop spans 12 amino acids. CDR3 sequence (DNA): TGCAGTGCTAGAGTTCCAAGGAAGCCCCAGCATTTT. Translated, it gives CSARVPRKPQHF.

This clonotype has at least ten counts. The junction departs from the called germline gene at one end, perhaps through a read error. The V and J genes are TRBV12-3 or TRBV12-4 and TRBJ1-5; no clear D. The CDR3 spans 13 residues. The CDR3 DNA sequence: TGTGCCAGCAGTCCCCACCTTAATCCGCCCCAGCATTTT. This codes for CASSPHLNPPQHF.

This clonotype was recorded many times. The chain couples TRBV4-1 to TRBJ2-7, with D tentatively TRBD2 (5 bases). The CDR3 sequence is 15 residues long. Trimming took 1 base from V and 1 from J, leaving 11 bases between them. Germline assignment: CDR1 MGHRA and CDR2 YSYEKL. The CDR3 DNA is TGCGCCAGCAGCCAAGTGAGGACGGGATCCTACGAGCAGTACTTC. It translates to CASSQVRTGSYEQYF.

The rearrangement links TRBV29-1 to TRBJ2-2; 8 bases line up with TRBD1. Trimming took 7 bases from V and 8 from J; bases not matched to a gene: 6. This CDR3 contains 12 residues. The germline gives CDR1 SQVTM, CDR2 ANQGSEA. The CDR3 sequence is CSALTGEGELFF. The CDR3 DNA follows: TGCAGCGCTTTGACAGGGGAGGGGGAGCTGTTTTTT.

This clonotype was detected ten times or more. This sequence joins TRBV11-2 and TRBJ2-5, with TRBD2 identical over 8 bases. Per germline, CDR1 SGHAT and CDR2 FQNNGV. The CDR3 has 14 residues. V shed 2 bases and J 3 bases; nucleotides not matched to a gene: 2. The chain's CDR3 is CASSLQLAEETQYF. For the CDR3, the DNA is TGTGCCAGCAGCTTACAACTAGCGGAAGAGACCCAGTACTTC.

In regard to this clonotype: This may be a read error, as it is one base from a much larger clone. The V gene is TRBV20-1, the J gene TRBJ2-5, with 7 positions matching TRBD2. CDR1 is DFQATT, CDR2 SNEGSKA, per germline (reference sequence). The length of the CDR3 is 13 residues. The junction had 4 bases not matched to a gene; V was cut back by 2 bases and J by 4 bases. CDR3 in amino acids: CSARSGRAETQYF. Here the CDR3 DNA reads TGCAGTGCTAGATCAGGGAGGGCAGAGACCCAGTACTTC.

This clonotype was counted many times. This sequence joins TRBV20-1 and TRBJ1-1; D is ambiguous. Germline CDR1 DFQATT, CDR2 SNEGSKA (reference sequence). This CDR3 contains 17 residues. V was pared by 1 base and J by 3 bases, with 21 bases between. The CDR3 here is CSARAFGLRTGDTEAFF. The DNA of the CDR3 is TGCAGTGCTAGAGCCTTTGGTCTCCGGACTGGGGACACTGAAGCTTTCTTT.

This clonotype has just a few counts. V gene TRBV24-1 combines with J gene TRBJ1-2, with 7 bases fitting TRBD1. The J segment lost 5 bases and the V segment lost 11 bases, leaving 10 bases of the junction unmatched. Germline CDR1 and CDR2: KGHDR and SFDVKD. The CDR3 is 13 amino acids. CDR3: CASLDRMIYGYTF. The DNA of the CDR3 is TGTGCCAGCCTGGACAGGATGATTTATGGCTACACCTTC.

This clonotype was found many times. The chain couples TRBV24-1 to TRBJ1-6; D gene ambiguous. V lost 11 bases, J lost 0 bases, and 16 bases lay in between. Germline V gives CDR1 KGHDR, CDR2 SFDVKD. The CDR3 is made up of 16 amino acids. Here the CDR3 DNA reads TGTGCCAGAAATGGGGAACCAAGCTCCTATAATTCACCCCTCCACTTT. It encodes CARNGEPSSYNSPLHF.